The source of this TCR beta chain is a study of blood T cell repertoires in COVID-19. Study-level information: The samples span acute and convalescent COVID-19 from the United States, Italy and Spain. T cells, B-cell-depleted T cells, or PBMCs supplied cDNA or gDNA.

There are 16 residues in the CDR3. Trimming took 0 bases from V and 6 from J, leaving 18 bases between them. CDR1 is MNHNS, CDR2 SASEGT, per germline. Original analysis: Researchers report that nucleated cell counts were estimated from reference gene primer amplification. Some clones are missing from TCRdb's copy, which holds only in-frame ones; the method was immunoSEQ multiplex PCR. That table furnishes V, J and clone size, whereas the DNA furnished D and trimming. The table records roughly 120,000 clones, roughly 80% of them present only once. V gene TRBV6-1 combines with J gene TRBJ2-7; no definite D call. This TCR was sampled from a man aged 50-59 years with acute or convalescent COVID-19. The specimen sequenced was peripheral blood. CDR3 in amino acids: CASSEARPQYPSEQYF. The DNA of the CDR3 is TGTGCCAGCAGTGAAGCGCGCCCCCAATATCCCTCCGAGCAGTACTTC.